The T cell receptor (beta chain) under discussion was sequenced for a study of OX40 agonist ivuxolimab in advanced cancers. Comments on this clone: Its antigen is unknown.

The CDR3 loop spans 16 amino acids. Germline CDR1 is SGHNT and CDR2 is YYREEE (reference sequence). The J segment lost 3 bases and the V segment lost 1 base, leaving 8 bases of the junction unmatched. Study conclusions and caveats: People who partly responded at 0.1-3.0 mg/kg had some of the least clonal expansion seen. Within 6 weeks, CD4+ and CD8+ blood T cells expanded clonally at 0.1 to 3.0 mg/kg. Which antigen the expanded peripheral T cells recognized is unknown.

With autoimmune disease history or systemic immunosuppression, patients were excluded. The protocol was immunoSEQ multiplex PCR, while the TCRdb copy is restricted to in-frame clones and leaves out a portion. The sample includes tens of thousands of clones, more than 70% of them seen just once. Sequenced material: CD4+ or CD8+ T cells sorted from blood, taken in a trial of the OX40 agonist ivuxolimab. The sequence was obtained from an adult with an advanced solid tumor such as melanoma, head and neck, liver or kidney cancer. This chain joins TRBV5-4 and TRBJ2-5; TRBD1 aligns across 8 bases. The CDR3 spells CASSLPDRGGEETQYF. The CDR3 DNA follows: TGTGCCAGCAGCTTGCCCGACAGGGGAGGTGAAGAGACCCAGTACTTC.